This TCR beta chain derives from a study of vaccination and CD4 T cells after COVID-19. Study-wide context: Four females and six males made up the convalescents, two of whom were Hispanic. Participants were administered two doses of either the BNT162b2 or the mRNA-1273 vaccine. Overall study results and limits: SARS-CoV-2-reactive clonotype medians increased from around 21 to 38, not significantly.

The V gene lost 0 bases and the J gene lost 3 bases, with 15 bases spanning the gap. The CDR3 is made up of 17 amino acids. Germline CDR1 is MNHEY and CDR2 is SVGEGT. Comments on this clonotype: Its specificity is not known.

Oncomine TCR Beta short-read sequencing was applied to DNA from cultured CD4+ T cells. TCRdb called the PCR reads again in MiXCR, with one record for every CDR3 protein. The sample holds almost 20,000 distinct CDR3 sequences, approximately 50% seen once. Treatment: roughly 11-day PBMC culture with coronavirus spike peptide pools or control peptides (ViraFEST assay). This rearrangement joins TRBV6-2 or TRBV6-3 to TRBJ1-5; a possible D gene is TRBD1 (6 bases). Sequenced sample: CD4+ T cells from blood, cultured in vitro. This sequence was found in a human donor who had recovered from COVID-19. The CDR3 is CASSYSPTGADNQPQHF. The DNA for the CDR3 is TGTGCCAGCAGTTACTCACCGACAGGCGCGGACAATCAGCCCCAGCATTTT.